The T cell receptor beta chain described here comes from a study of graft-versus-host responses after intestinal transplantation. Study context: Tacrolimus and steroids were given for about three years to all recipients after anti-thymocyte globulin induction. Study findings and constraints: Detected in recipient marrow were GvH clones, some of which were first observed in ileum or blood.

Sequencing was performed with immunoSEQ multiplex PCR; in TCRdb, only in-frame clones are kept and a portion is missing. Seen here are some 79,000 clones, 85% to 90% observed once, and the top ten hold 0.34%. Points on this clone: Its antigen remains unknown. Germline is not matched at one junction end, which may reflect a read error.

The CDR3 consists of 13 residues. Per germline, CDR1 SGHRS and CDR2 YFSETQ. This TCR came from a human donor who received an intestinal transplant. The rearrangement links TRBV5-1 to TRBJ2-5; D call uncertain. This material consisted of unstimulated CD4+ T cells sorted from spleen or lymph node cells, taken before intestinal transplant. CDR3 bases: TGCGCCAGCGGCTTGCCTAGACGAGAGACCCAGTACTTC. This codes for CASGLPRRETQYF.